The rows below give T cell receptor beta chains drawn from one sample of a study of blood T cells in healthy people across ages. Using its own MiXCR run on the 5' RACE reads, TCRdb lists one record per CDR3 protein. The sample includes 1 million to 1.2 million distinct CDR3 sequences, around two fifths of them seen just once. Sequenced sample: blood. The receptors were sampled from a man in his late teens or twenties in good health. CDR3s include the opening cysteine and the closing phenylalanine or tryptophan. The order of the fields is clone size, J gene, V gene, D gene, CDR3 DNA, CDR3 protein. The D gene is left open where the match is weak. Expanded clones get a size class; other rows say once, few or many, or leave the size out.

>few|TRBJ2-7|TRBV7-6|-
TGTGCCAGCAGCTTAGGTACAGGGCCCTACAATGAGCAGTACTTC
CASSLGTGPYNEQYF
>-|TRBJ1-4|TRBV3-1|-
TGTGCCAGCAGCCAAGATAGCGGGGTAATAGGCCAAAAACTGTTTTTT
CASSQDSGVIGQKLFF
>-|TRBJ2-7|TRBV21-1|-
TGTGCCAGCAGCAAATATAGGGGGGGGCCCGTATGCTACGAGCAGTACTTC
CASSKYRGGPVCYEQYF
>-|TRBJ1-4|TRBV7-2|-
TGTGCCAGCAGCCATAACTCCCGGGTTGGGGAAAAACTGTTTTTT
CASSHNSRVGEKLFF
>-|TRBJ2-3|TRBV7-9|TRBD1
TGTGCCAGCAGCACGGGACAGCTTTTTACGCAGTATTTT
CASSTGQLFTQYF
>few|TRBJ1-1|TRBV12-3/TRBV12-4|-
TGTGCCAGCAGTAATCAGGGGTACACTGAAGCTTTCTTT
CASSNQGYTEAFF
>few|TRBJ2-1|TRBV7-9|-
TGTGCCAGCAGCTTAGTCCCCTCCAATGAGCAGTTCTTC
CASSLVPSNEQFF
>few|TRBJ1-2|TRBV15|-
TGTGCCACCAGCAGAGGCAGGGATGTTAGCTATGGCTACACCTTC
CATSRGRDVSYGYTF
>-|TRBJ2-1|TRBV7-2|TRBD2
TGTGCCAGCAGCTTGAGCGGGGTAGACAATGAGCAGTTCTTC
CASSLSGVDNEQFF
>few|TRBJ1-1|TRBV7-9|-
TGTGCCAGCAGCGCCATTGAAGCTTTCTTT
CASSAIEAFF
>-|TRBJ2-1|TRBV4-2|TRBD2
TGTGCCAGCAGCCATAGCGGGGGGGCCGGGAATGAGCAGTTCTTC
CASSHSGGAGNEQFF
>-|TRBJ1-1|TRBV5-1|TRBD1
TGCGCCAGCAGCCTCAAAACAGGGGAAGTCGACACTGAAGCTTTCTTT
CASSLKTGEVDTEAFF
>-|TRBJ2-7|TRBV29-1|TRBD1
TGCAGCGCCGGGACAGGCCCCAATGAGCAGTACTTC
CSAGTGPNEQYF
>-|TRBJ2-1|TRBV3-1|-
TGTGCCAGCAGCCAATTAGTATGGAATGAGCAGTTCTTC
CASSQLVWNEQFF
>few|TRBJ2-1|TRBV12-3/TRBV12-4|TRBD1
TGTGCCAGCAGCCGTGGGACAGGGGGGATCAATGAGCAGTTCTTC
CASSRGTGGINEQFF
>-|TRBJ1-5|TRBV6-5|TRBD1
TGTGCCAGCAGTATCCGGGACAGGGGTCAGCCCCAGCATTTT
CASSIRDRGQPQHF
>few|TRBJ1-4|TRBV27|-
TGTGCCAGCAGCTACCGACGGGGCCATGAAAAACTGTTTTTT
CASSYRRGHEKLFF
>few|TRBJ1-1|TRBV5-6|TRBD1
TGTGCCAGCAGGACTGGACAGGGAAGGGGACTTAGGACTGAAGCTTTCTTT
CASRTGQGRGLRTEAFF
>many|TRBJ1-2|TRBV12-3/TRBV12-4|-
TGTGCCAGCAGTTTAAGTCTGGGCTACACCTTC
CASSLSLGYTF
>-|TRBJ2-3|TRBV5-5|-
TGTGCCAGCAGCTTTGGGGGAAGGTACACAGATACGCAGTATTTT
CASSFGGRYTDTQYF
>-|TRBJ2-2|TRBV11-1|-
TGTGCCAGCAGTGGGACACCGAACACCGGGGAGCTGTTTTTT
CASSGTPNTGELFF
>few|TRBJ2-3|TRBV6-2/TRBV6-3|-
TGTGCCAGCAGTTACTCGTTCCGGGGAGAGACTAGCACAGATACGCAGTATTTT
CASSYSFRGETSTDTQYF
>-|TRBJ2-3|TRBV2|-
TGTGCCAGCAGTGAACGGGCAGGGAGAATCGCAGATACGCAGTATTTT
CASSERAGRIADTQYF
>-|TRBJ2-4|TRBV30|-
TGTGCCTGGAGTGTACTAACGGGGCGGTCGCAGTACTTC
CAWSVLTGRSQYF
>few|TRBJ2-1|TRBV9|TRBD1
TGTGCCAGCAGCGTCTGGGACAGGGAGATTGAGCAGTTCTTC
CASSVWDREIEQFF
>few|TRBJ1-2|TRBV28|-
TGTGCCAGCACGGGGGACGACGGCTACACCTTC
CASTGDDGYTF
>-|TRBJ2-1|TRBV9|-
TGTGCCAGCAGCGTAGCGATCGGGGTCAATGAGCAGTTCTTC
CASSVAIGVNEQFF
>once|TRBJ2-3|TRBV9|-
TGTGCCAGCAGCCCCGGGGGAGGAGGGGCAGATACGCAGTATTTT
CASSPGGGGADTQYF
>-|TRBJ2-3|TRBV19|TRBD1
TGTGCCAGTAGTACGCCCGGACAGGGCGACGATACGCAGTATTTT
CASSTPGQGDDTQYF
>-|TRBJ2-1|TRBV20-1|-
TGCAGTGCTAGAGCACCAATCTATGAGCAGTTCTTC
CSARAPIYEQFF
>-|TRBJ1-6|TRBV20-1|-
TGCAGTGCTGGAACAGGCGATTCACCCCTCCACTTT
CSAGTGDSPLHF
>-|TRBJ1-4|TRBV5-5|TRBD1
TGTGCCAGCAGAGGGACAGACAGAAATGAAAAACTGTTTTTT
CASRGTDRNEKLFF
>-|TRBJ2-5|TRBV5-1|-
TGCGCCAGCAGCTTAACGGGGCTAGTAGAAATTGGTGTAGGAGAGACCCAGTACTTC
CASSLTGLVEIGVGETQYF
>-|TRBJ2-3|TRBV13|TRBD2
TGTGCCAGCATCCTCCTAACTAGCGGCCTCACAGACACGCAGTATTTT
CASILLTSGLTDTQYF
>-|TRBJ2-1|TRBV5-1|TRBD1
TGCGCCAGCGGCCGTCGGGGACAGGACGGAGATGAGCAGTTCTTC
CASGRRGQDGDEQFF
>once|TRBJ2-1|TRBV7-2|TRBD2
TGTGCCAACAGCTTAGCGTCCGGGACTAGAAATGAGCAGTTCTTC
CANSLASGTRNEQFF
>-|TRBJ2-4|TRBV20-1|TRBD2
TGCAGTGCTCAAACCCCTTATAGCGGGGGGAACTACGAGCTGTACTTC
CSAQTPYSGGNYELYF
>-|TRBJ2-1|TRBV7-2|-
TGTGCCAGCAGCTTAGAATGGCGGGGGCTTGAGCAGTTCTTC
CASSLEWRGLEQFF
>few|TRBJ2-1|TRBV6-6|TRBD2
TGTGCCAGCAGTCCCCGGGGGGAGGTCTACAATGAGCAGTTCTTC
CASSPRGEVYNEQFF
>-|TRBJ2-7|TRBV29-1|TRBD1
TGCAGCGTCTCCGGGACAGGGGGGTACGAGCAGTACTTC
CSVSGTGGYEQYF
>-|TRBJ2-4|TRBV6-1|-
TGTGCCAGCAGTGCTGGGGGGGCGCAGTATGAGCAGTACTTC
CASSAGGAQYEQYF
>few|TRBJ1-1|TRBV7-2|TRBD1
TGTGCCAGCAGCTTAGCGACAGGGTGGAGGAACACTGAAGCTTTCTTT
CASSLATGWRNTEAFF
>-|TRBJ2-2|TRBV20-1|TRBD1
TGCAGTGCTATAGACAGGGGGCAGGCCACCGGGGAGCTGTTTTTT
CSAIDRGQATGELFF
>-|TRBJ1-2|TRBV10-3|-
TGTGCCATCAGTGAGTCTCCGGGACGCGTGAACTATGGCTACACCTTC
CAISESPGRVNYGYTF
>-|TRBJ2-3|TRBV5-6|TRBD2
TGTGCCAGCAGCTTGCTAGCGGGGGGCTCTAGCACAGATACGCAGTATTTT
CASSLLAGGSSTDTQYF
>-|TRBJ2-2|TRBV7-9|-
TGTGCCAGCGCACGTAGCCCTTACACCGGGGAGCTGTTTTTT
CASARSPYTGELFF
>few|TRBJ2-7|TRBV20-1|-
TGCAGTGCTAGAGAAGGGACTCCTTCCTACGAGCAGTACTTC
CSAREGTPSYEQYF